The source of this TCR beta chain is a study of OX40 agonist ivuxolimab in advanced cancers. Excluded were patients having autoimmune disease history or systemic immunosuppression. Patients had blood sampled at baseline and again on cycle 4 day 1 and cycle 7 day 1. The CDR3 consists of 14 residues. Germline V gene data show CDR1 as LNHDA and CDR2 as SQIVND (reference sequence). V gave up 3 bases and J gave up 2 bases, with 9 bases separating them. The method was immunoSEQ multiplex PCR; TCRdb's version includes in-frame clones alone and lacks a portion of them. The repertoire holds 70,000 or so clones, about 82% seen once, with about 1.1% in the top ten. Study-level points and caveats: The 0.1-3.0 mg/kg partial responders had among the lowest clonal expansion.

As to this clone: Antigen unknown.

The V call is TRBV19, the J call TRBJ2-3, with D perhaps assigned TRBD1 or TRBD2 (5 bases each). The material sequenced was CD4+ or CD8+ T cells sorted from blood, taken in a trial of the OX40 agonist ivuxolimab. The TCR originated in an adult with an advanced solid tumor such as melanoma, head and neck, liver or kidney cancer. CDR3 sequence (DNA): TGTGCCAGTAGTATCTCGGGGCACACAGATACGCAGTATTTT. Encoded protein: CASSISGHTDTQYF.